The entry below describes one T cell receptor (beta chain). The entry originates in a study of blood T cell repertoires in COVID-19. Cohort allocation depended upon clinical history that participants reported. The protocol was immunoSEQ multiplex PCR, while the TCRdb copy is restricted to in-frame clones and leaves out a portion. The data show 200,000 or so clones, approximately 89% seen once. Per germline, CDR1 LNHDA and CDR2 SQIVND (reference sequence). Trimming at V came to 5 bases and at J to 0 bases, leaving 10 bases not matched to a gene. The length of the CDR3 is 17 residues. This chain links TRBV19 with TRBJ1-2; 9 bases are shared with TRBD1. This receptor was identified in a woman in her forties with acute COVID-19. Sequenced: PBMCs or T cells enriched from blood (not recorded which). The CDR3 nucleotides are TGTGCCAGTAGTGCGGGACAGGGTTCGGTACCTAACTATGGCTACACCTTC. It encodes CASSAGQGSVPNYGYTF.